Listed below are T cell receptor beta chains from one sample, sequenced in a study of blood T cell repertoires in COVID-19. TCRdb keeps only in-frame clones here, not all; method: immunoSEQ multiplex PCR. The sample includes some 120,000 clones, around three quarters of them seen just once. Sample: peripheral blood. The source of these receptors is a middle-aged man with active or convalescent COVID-19. CDR3s include the opening cysteine and the closing phenylalanine or tryptophan. The D gene is left open where the match is weak. Rows give clone size only sometimes, using once, few, many, or a class for an expanded clone.

J gene | D gene | clone size | V gene | CDR3 protein | CDR3 DNA
TRBJ2-7 | TRBD1 | . | TRBV3-1/TRBV3-2 | CASSRGDRARPYEQYF | TGTGCCAGCAGCCGGGGCGACAGGGCTCGACCCTACGAGCAGTACTTC
TRBJ2-7 | TRBD1 | . | TRBV7-2 | CASSLKGGLSSYEQYF | TGTGCCAGCAGCTTAAAAGGGGGCTTGAGCTCCTACGAGCAGTACTTC
TRBJ1-6 | . | . | TRBV30 | CACNRAYNSPLHF | TGTGCCTGCAACAGGGCCTATAATTCACCCCTCCACTTT
TRBJ2-5 | . | . | TRBV5-1 | CASSQRLMPQIQETQYF | TGCGCCAGCAGCCAGAGGCTTATGCCCCAGATTCAGGAGACCCAGTACTTC
TRBJ1-5 | . | . | TRBV6-5 | CASSRGRTGEQPQHF | TGTGCCAGCAGTAGGGGTAGGACGGGAGAACAGCCCCAGCATTTT
TRBJ1-1 | . | few | TRBV6-5 | CASRPYGETEAFF | TGTGCCAGCAGACCCTATGGGGAGACTGAAGCTTTCTTT
TRBJ1-2 | TRBD1 | few | TRBV15 | CATSQLIQGEDGYTF | TGTGCCACCAGTCAGCTTATACAGGGGGAGGATGGCTACACCTTC
TRBJ2-1 | TRBD2 | . | TRBV4-2 | CASSQAGGPYNEQFF | TGTGCCAGCAGCCAAGCGGGAGGGCCGTACAATGAGCAGTTCTTC
TRBJ1-1 | TRBD1 | . | TRBV4-2 | CASSQDATGTNTEAFF | TGTGCCAGCAGCCAAGATGCGACAGGGACGAACACTGAAGCTTTCTTT
TRBJ2-5 | TRBD2 | . | TRBV27 | CASSPEAGKVTQYF | TGTGCCAGCAGTCCCGAAGCGGGAAAAGTTACCCAGTACTTC
TRBJ1-2 | TRBD1 | few | TRBV12-3/TRBV12-4 | CASRGQGIGGYTF | TGTGCCAGCAGAGGACAGGGGATCGGTGGCTACACCTTC
TRBJ2-1 | . | . | TRBV16 | CATTARTVYNEQFF | TGTGCCACAACCGCCAGGACAGTCTACAATGAGCAGTTCTTC
TRBJ2-5 | TRBD2 | . | TRBV14 | CASSQEATSGRGETQYF | TGTGCCAGCAGCCAAGAGGCCACTAGCGGGAGGGGAGAGACCCAGTACTTC
TRBJ1-2 | . | . | TRBV9 | CASSPEGVNYGYTF | TGTGCCAGCAGCCCCGAGGGGGTTAACTATGGCTACACCTTC